This T cell receptor (beta chain) was captured in a study of cytomegalovirus exposure and HLA in healthy donors. Broader study findings: Later analysis associated a missense DCLRE1C variant with TCR beta V- and J-gene trimming. It was reported in a later analysis that an Asian-associated ancestry cluster showed fewer N-insertions than the 666-donor mean. In vitro, a few CMV-associated chains proved specific for CMV antigens.

PCR used 60 Vbeta primers and 13 Jbeta primers. TCRdb's copy holds only in-frame clones and misses some; the assay was immunoSEQ multiplex PCR. The sample has about 140,000 clones, roughly 77% seen once. Note on this clone: As yet, its antigen is unknown.

Germline V gives CDR1 SGHTA, CDR2 FQGNSA. The CDR3 sequence is 15 residues long. Losses at the gene ends were 5 bases for V and 5 bases for J; bases not matched to a gene: 8. The sequence came from a man aged 35 to 55 in good health and CMV-seronegative. This chain links TRBV7-2 with TRBJ1-2, with 10 bases aligning to TRBD1. The specimen was PBMCs. The DNA for the CDR3 is TGTGCCAGCAGCCCCGGGACAGGGGAATGGTATGGCTACACCTTC. It yields the protein CASSPGTGEWYGYTF.